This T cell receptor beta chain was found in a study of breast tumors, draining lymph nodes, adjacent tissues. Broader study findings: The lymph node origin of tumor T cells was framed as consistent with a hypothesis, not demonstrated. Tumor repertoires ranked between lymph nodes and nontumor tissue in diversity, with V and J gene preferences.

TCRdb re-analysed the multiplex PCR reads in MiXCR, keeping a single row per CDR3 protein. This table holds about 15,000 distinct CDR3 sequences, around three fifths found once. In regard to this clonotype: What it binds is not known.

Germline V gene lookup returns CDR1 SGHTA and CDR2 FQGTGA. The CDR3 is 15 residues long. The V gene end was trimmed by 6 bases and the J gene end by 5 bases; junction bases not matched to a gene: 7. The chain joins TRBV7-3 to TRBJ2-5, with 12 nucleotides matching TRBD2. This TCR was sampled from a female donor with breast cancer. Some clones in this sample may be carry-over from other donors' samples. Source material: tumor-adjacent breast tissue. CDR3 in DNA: TGTGCCAGCAGTTCTAGCGGGAGGGCCGTGGAGACCCAGTACTTC. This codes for CASSSSGRAVETQYF.